Listed below are T cell receptor beta chains from one sample, sequenced in a study of beta chain features in type 1 diabetes. The method was immunoSEQ multiplex PCR; TCRdb's version includes in-frame clones alone and lacks a portion of them. In the table there are about 340,000 clones, around 9.7% of which are singletons. The sample consisted of central memory CD4+ T cells from blood. The source is a man aged 30 to 45 with type 1 diabetes. Both conserved end residues are part of each CDR3. The D gene is left open where the match is weak. A clone size is listed for some rows: how often the clone was seen (once, few, many), or a class if it is expanded.

j_gene: TRBJ2-7; abundance: few; v_gene: TRBV28; d_gene: TRBD1; CDR3nt: TGTGCCATCACGGACAGGCCCTCCTACGAGCAGTACTTC; CDR3aa: CAITDRPSYEQYF
j_gene: TRBJ1-6; abundance: -; v_gene: TRBV7-9; d_gene: -; CDR3nt: TGTGCCAGCAGCTTGGTCAGGGCGGGGAATTCACCCCTCCACTTT; CDR3aa: CASSLVRAGNSPLHF
j_gene: TRBJ2-1; abundance: many; v_gene: TRBV27; d_gene: TRBD1; CDR3nt: TGTGCCAGCAGAAGACAGGGATCAGGCTACAATGAGCAGTTCTTC; CDR3aa: CASRRQGSGYNEQFF
j_gene: TRBJ1-2; abundance: -; v_gene: TRBV29-1; d_gene: -; CDR3nt: TGCAGCGGGGGTAGGGACTATGGCTACACCTTC; CDR3aa: CSGGRDYGYTF
j_gene: TRBJ2-5; abundance: -; v_gene: TRBV2; d_gene: -; CDR3nt: TGTGCCAGCAGTGTATCGGACCAAGAGACCCAGTACTTC; CDR3aa: CASSVSDQETQYF
j_gene: TRBJ2-6; abundance: -; v_gene: TRBV7-9; d_gene: TRBD1; CDR3nt: TGTGCCAGCAGCTGGACAGGGGCCGGGGCCAACGTCCTGACTTTC; CDR3aa: CASSWTGAGANVLTF
j_gene: TRBJ1-2; abundance: few; v_gene: TRBV28; d_gene: TRBD1; CDR3nt: TGTGCCAGCAGTCGCAGGGGGGCCCTGGGCTATGGCTACACCTTC; CDR3aa: CASSRRGALGYGYTF
j_gene: TRBJ1-1; abundance: few; v_gene: TRBV19; d_gene: TRBD1; CDR3nt: TGTGCCAGTAGTAGCTCCGGGACAGGAAACACTGAAGCTTTCTTT; CDR3aa: CASSSSGTGNTEAFF
j_gene: TRBJ2-3; abundance: -; v_gene: TRBV11-2; d_gene: -; CDR3nt: TGTGCCAGCAGCTCCAGAGCCCGACCCAGCACAGATACGCAGTATTTT; CDR3aa: CASSSRARPSTDTQYF
j_gene: TRBJ2-7; abundance: -; v_gene: TRBV6-6; d_gene: TRBD1; CDR3nt: TGTGCCAGCCGTTCGGGACAGGCCCCCTACGAGCAGTACTTC; CDR3aa: CASRSGQAPYEQYF
j_gene: TRBJ2-1; abundance: -; v_gene: TRBV7-9; d_gene: TRBD2; CDR3nt: TGTGCCAGCAGCTTAGCCCTAGCGGGGGGGCATGAGCAGTTCTTC; CDR3aa: CASSLALAGGHEQFF
j_gene: TRBJ2-1; abundance: few; v_gene: TRBV5-1; d_gene: -; CDR3nt: TGCGCCAGCAGCTTAGACCCAGGGGGGTCCTACAATGAGCAGTTCTTC; CDR3aa: CASSLDPGGSYNEQFF
j_gene: TRBJ1-6; abundance: few; v_gene: TRBV7-2; d_gene: TRBD1; CDR3nt: TGTGCCAGCAGCTCGGGACAGTTGGGGGATTCACCCCTCCACTTT; CDR3aa: CASSSGQLGDSPLHF
j_gene: TRBJ2-5; abundance: -; v_gene: TRBV27; d_gene: -; CDR3nt: TGTGCCAGCATGGACGTCAGCGACCAAGAGACCCAGTACTTC; CDR3aa: CASMDVSDQETQYF
j_gene: TRBJ1-5; abundance: -; v_gene: TRBV19; d_gene: -; CDR3nt: TGTGCCAGTAGCTTTGAAGGGGCAGGGCTCAATCAGCCCCAGCATTTT; CDR3aa: CASSFEGAGLNQPQHF
j_gene: TRBJ2-1; abundance: -; v_gene: TRBV5-1; d_gene: -; CDR3nt: TGCGCCAGCAGCTTGATGGAAAATGAGCAGTTCTTC; CDR3aa: CASSLMENEQFF
j_gene: TRBJ2-1; abundance: -; v_gene: TRBV27; d_gene: TRBD2; CDR3nt: TGTGCCAGCAGTGCGTACCCTAGCGGGGCAAAACAAAATAACAATGAGCAGTTCTTC; CDR3aa: CASSAYPSGAKQNNNEQFF
j_gene: TRBJ2-7; abundance: -; v_gene: TRBV4-3; d_gene: TRBD2; CDR3nt: TGCGCCAGCAGCCAAGACCCCACTAGCGGGGGGGCCCGGTCCTACGAGCAGTACTTC; CDR3aa: CASSQDPTSGGARSYEQYF
j_gene: TRBJ1-4; abundance: many; v_gene: TRBV7-9; d_gene: TRBD1; CDR3nt: TGTGCCAGCAGCTCGACAGGGGCGGATGAAAAACTGTTTTTT; CDR3aa: CASSSTGADEKLFF
j_gene: TRBJ1-2; abundance: many; v_gene: TRBV7-2; d_gene: -; CDR3nt: TGTGCCAGCAGCCCCCGGCCAGGCCCCTATGGCTACACCTTC; CDR3aa: CASSPRPGPYGYTF
j_gene: TRBJ1-2; abundance: -; v_gene: TRBV6-5; d_gene: -; CDR3nt: TGTGCCAGCAGTTACTTCGGGTCCTCCGTCGGGGGCTACACCTTC; CDR3aa: CASSYFGSSVGGYTF
j_gene: TRBJ1-1; abundance: few; v_gene: TRBV5-4; d_gene: -; CDR3nt: TGTGCCAGCAGCTTGGAAGCCAGGGTGAACACTGAAGCTTTCTTT; CDR3aa: CASSLEARVNTEAFF
j_gene: TRBJ2-5; abundance: few; v_gene: TRBV9; d_gene: TRBD2; CDR3nt: TGTGCCAGCAGCGCTACTAGCGGGGGGGTGAAGACCCAGTACTTC; CDR3aa: CASSATSGGVKTQYF
j_gene: TRBJ2-3; abundance: few; v_gene: TRBV28; d_gene: -; CDR3nt: TGTGCCAGCAGCGGCGAGGGGATTGGCACAGATACGCAGTATTTT; CDR3aa: CASSGEGIGTDTQYF
j_gene: TRBJ1-2; abundance: many; v_gene: TRBV30; d_gene: TRBD1; CDR3nt: TGTGCCGCATACCGGGACAGGGCACAGGGAAACTATGGCTACACCTTC; CDR3aa: CAAYRDRAQGNYGYTF
j_gene: TRBJ2-7; abundance: -; v_gene: TRBV7-8; d_gene: -; CDR3nt: TGTGCCAGCAGCCACGTTGGCGCCGACGAGCAGTACTTC; CDR3aa: CASSHVGADEQYF
j_gene: TRBJ2-2; abundance: few; v_gene: TRBV28; d_gene: -; CDR3nt: TGTGCCAGCAGTTTACCCTCGGCCGCGAGGATCGGGGAGCTGTTTTTT; CDR3aa: CASSLPSAARIGELFF
j_gene: TRBJ1-2; abundance: -; v_gene: TRBV7-8; d_gene: TRBD1; CDR3nt: TGTGCCAGCAGCTTAGTCGGGACAGGGGACGGCTACACCTTC; CDR3aa: CASSLVGTGDGYTF